The rows below give T cell receptor beta chains drawn from one sample of a study of CD8 T cells in ankylosing spondylitis. TCRdb re-called the 5' RACE reads with MiXCR, one entry per CDR3 protein. The profile shows some 840,000 distinct CDR3 sequences, approximately 10% of them singletons. Sample: blood, either unsorted or a sorted T cell fraction (not recorded which). Receptors were obtained from a male donor with ankylosing spondylitis. CDR3s include the opening cysteine and the closing phenylalanine or tryptophan. A D gene is named only where the DNA matches it firmly. Size is omitted from some rows. Given values are once, few, many or a class for expanded clones.

D gene	clone size	J gene	V gene	CDR3 DNA	CDR3 protein
TRBD1	few	TRBJ2-7	TRBV20-1	TGCAGTGCTATTCGACGGGACAGTCTGAACGAGCAGTACTTC	CSAIRRDSLNEQYF
TRBD1	NA	TRBJ1-4	TRBV28	TGTGCCAGCAGGTTAATGAGGGGGCAACTGTTTTTT	CASRLMRGQLFF
NA	few	TRBJ1-2	TRBV6-1	TGTGCCAGCACCAGGATACGGGGCAACTATGGCTACACCTTC	CASTRIRGNYGYTF
TRBD2	once	TRBJ2-3	TRBV20-1	TGCAGTGCTCAGAGTGGGCTAGCGGGAAGAAATACGCAGTATTTT	CSAQSGLAGRNTQYF
NA	few	TRBJ1-2	TRBV5-5	TGTGCCAGCAGCCGGTCGGTGACGCCCAACTCTAACTATGGCTACACCTTC	CASSRSVTPNSNYGYTF
TRBD1	few	TRBJ2-4	TRBV6-1	TGTGCCAGCGGGAGACAGGGGGTTGCCAAAAACATTCAGTACTTC	CASGRQGVAKNIQYF
NA	NA	TRBJ2-1	TRBV5-1	TGCGCCAGCAGCCCCCGGCGTGGTGAGCAGTTCTTC	CASSPRRGEQFF
NA	NA	TRBJ2-1	TRBV11-1	TGTGCCAGCAGATCAGGTGCAGGCTACAATGAGCAGTTCTTC	CASRSGAGYNEQFF
NA	few	TRBJ2-1	TRBV30	TGTGCCTGGATGAGGGGGGCTCGGAATGAGCAGTTCTTC	CAWMRGARNEQFF
NA	few	TRBJ1-2	TRBV6-6	TGTGCCAGCACCCTCTTCACGGCAGGTGGCTACACCTTC	CASTLFTAGGYTF
NA	few	TRBJ2-7	TRBV5-5	TGTGCCAGCAGCTTGGGTCTCGGTGACGGATTCTACGAGCAGTACTTC	CASSLGLGDGFYEQYF
TRBD1	few	TRBJ2-2	TRBV5-1	TGCGCCAGCAGCGCCGACAGGGGGGGAGTCGGGGAGCTGTTTTTT	CASSADRGGVGELFF
NA	few	TRBJ2-7	TRBV7-3	TGTGCCAGCAGCCCTAAAAACTACGAGCAGTACTTC	CASSPKNYEQYF
TRBD1	NA	TRBJ2-1	TRBV13	TGTGCCAGCAGCTCCCAACTTAAGGACAGGGGGCGAGGCAATGAGCAGTTCTTC	CASSSQLKDRGRGNEQFF
NA	NA	TRBJ1-6	TRBV12-3/TRBV12-4	TGTGCCAGCAGGCGGGACACCTCCTATAATTCACCCCTCCACTTT	CASRRDTSYNSPLHF
NA	few	TRBJ2-5	TRBV5-5	TGTGCCAGCAGCCTTGAATTCCAAGAGACCCAGTACTTC	CASSLEFQETQYF
NA	NA	TRBJ2-1	TRBV5-4	TGTGCCAGCAGCTTTATCGGGGGCCGCTCCTACAATGAGCAGTTCTTC	CASSFIGGRSYNEQFF
NA	NA	TRBJ1-1	TRBV7-9	TGTGCCAGCAGCAGCCTGGACCTACCACCTTTCTTT	CASSSLDLPPFF
NA	NA	TRBJ1-1	TRBV18	TGTGCCAGCTCCCCAACGGCCAGGGAAGGTGAAGCTTTCTTT	CASSPTAREGEAFF
TRBD1	NA	TRBJ2-2	TRBV14	TGTGCCAGCAGCCAACTAAGGACAGGGTCAACCGGGGAGCTGTTTTTT	CASSQLRTGSTGELFF
NA	NA	TRBJ2-3	TRBV11-2	TGTGCCAGCAGCTTAGTACTAGAGAGGATCACAGATACGCAGTATTTT	CASSLVLERITDTQYF
TRBD1	few	TRBJ1-2	TRBV5-1	TGCGCCAGCAGCTTGGAAGGGACAGCCGATGGAGGATATGGCTACACCTTC	CASSLEGTADGGYGYTF